This T cell receptor (beta chain) stems from a study of cytomegalovirus exposure and HLA in healthy donors. Study background: Most donors, approximately 82% of approximately 400 genotyped, fell in the Caucasian-associated ancestry cluster.

Study observations and caveats: Associated with cytomegalovirus, according to the listing, were 150 to 200 TCR beta chains. Later analysis demonstrated an association between a missense DCLRE1C variant and TCR beta V- and J-gene trimming. In a later analysis, at a false discovery rate of 0.05, approximately 18,000 TCR beta sequences were associated with HLA alleles.

Regarding this clone: Its matching antigen is unknown.

There are 15 residues in the CDR3. Germline V CDR1 and CDR2: SEHNR, FQNEAQ (reference sequence). V lost 1 base to trimming and J lost 2 bases, with 11 bases between them. In the PCR, 60 Vbeta and 13 Jbeta primers were used. Generated by immunoSEQ multiplex PCR, the TCRdb table keeps only in-frame clones and is missing some. The sample records 85,000 to 100,000 clones, about four fifths being singletons. The origin of this receptor is a female donor in good health and CMV-seropositive. The genes are TRBV7-9 and TRBJ1-2; TRBD1 is a possible D gene (5 bases). The sample was PBMCs. The CDR3 reads CASSLGGGLNYGYTF. The CDR3 nucleotides are TGTGCCAGCAGCTTAGGGGGGGGACTAAACTATGGCTACACCTTC. Looking up the rest from reference TRBV7-9 and TRBJ1-2 gives the full variable domain: DTGVSQNPRHKITKRGQNVTFRCDPISEHNRLYWYRQTLGQGPEFLTYFQNEAQLEKSRLLSDRFSAERPKGSFSTLEIQRTEQGDSAMYLCASSLGGGLNYGYTFGSGTRLTVV.